The source of this T cell receptor (beta chain) is a study of identical twins. Each CDR3 protein is one row after TCRdb ran MiXCR on the 5' RACE reads. The data contain some 500,000 distinct CDR3 sequences, 11% to 15% of them singletons. About this clonotype: Its target is not known.

Study-wide results and limits: Alpha sequences out of frame and shared by twins had excess low generation probability. Cord blood's abundant beta clonotypes had fewer insertions, unlike memory repertoires.

In addition, the sample was reused for a study of yellow fever vaccine responses in identical twins. As that report states: Reportedly, the response of twins' T cells to the vaccine seemed partly convergent, partly personalized.

The sequencing input was CD4+ T cells sorted from blood. The source is a young woman in good health.

The CDR3 region is CASSPSGVENEQFF. For the CDR3, the DNA is TGCGCCAGCAGCCCCTCCGGAGTGGAAAATGAGCAGTTCTTC. The chain joins TRBV5-1 to TRBJ2-1, with unresolved D. This CDR3 comprises 14 residues. Trimming stripped 4 bases from V and 7 bases from J, with 15 bases between. Germline values: CDR1 SGHRS, CDR2 YFSETQ.